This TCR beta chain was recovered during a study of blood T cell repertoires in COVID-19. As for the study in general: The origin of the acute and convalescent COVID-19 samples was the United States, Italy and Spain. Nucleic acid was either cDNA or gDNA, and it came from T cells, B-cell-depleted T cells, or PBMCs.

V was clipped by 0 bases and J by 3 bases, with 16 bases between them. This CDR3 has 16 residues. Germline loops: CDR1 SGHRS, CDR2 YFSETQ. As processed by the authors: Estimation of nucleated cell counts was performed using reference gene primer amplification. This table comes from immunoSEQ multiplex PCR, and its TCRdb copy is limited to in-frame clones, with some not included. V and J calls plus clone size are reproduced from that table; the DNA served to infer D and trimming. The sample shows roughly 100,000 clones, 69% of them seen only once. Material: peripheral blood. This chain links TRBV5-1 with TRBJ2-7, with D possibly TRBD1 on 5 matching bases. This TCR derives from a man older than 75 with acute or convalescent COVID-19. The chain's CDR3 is CASSLGTNVRSYEQYF. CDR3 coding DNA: TGCGCCAGCAGCTTGGGGACAAACGTCCGAAGCTACGAGCAGTACTTC.